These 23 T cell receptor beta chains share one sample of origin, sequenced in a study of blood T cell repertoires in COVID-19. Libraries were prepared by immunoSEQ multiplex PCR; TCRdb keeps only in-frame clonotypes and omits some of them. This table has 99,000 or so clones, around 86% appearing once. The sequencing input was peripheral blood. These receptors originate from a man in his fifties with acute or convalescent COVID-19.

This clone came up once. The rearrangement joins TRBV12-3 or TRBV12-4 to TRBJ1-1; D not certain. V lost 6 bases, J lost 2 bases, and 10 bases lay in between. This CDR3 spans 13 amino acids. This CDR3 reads CASRLDTNTEAFF. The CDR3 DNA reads TGTGCCAGCAGACTAGATACTAACACTGAAGCTTTCTTT.

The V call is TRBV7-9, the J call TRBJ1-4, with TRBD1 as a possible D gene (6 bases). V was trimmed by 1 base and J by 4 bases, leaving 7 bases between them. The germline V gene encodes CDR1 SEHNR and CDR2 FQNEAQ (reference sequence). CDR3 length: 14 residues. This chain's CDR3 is CASSLGTDNEKLFF. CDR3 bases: TGTGCCAGCAGCTTAGGGACAGATAATGAAAAACTGTTTTTT.

The CDR3 nucleotides read TGTGCCAGCAGCCAAGCTACAGAAGGAAACACCATATATTTT. As protein: CASSQATEGNTIYF. The genes are TRBV3-1 (or the pseudogene TRBV3-2) and TRBJ1-3; D not certain. Germline V gives CDR1 LGHDT, CDR2 YNNKEL (reference sequence). V lost 1 base and J lost 4, with 8 bases in between. The CDR3 consists of 14 residues.

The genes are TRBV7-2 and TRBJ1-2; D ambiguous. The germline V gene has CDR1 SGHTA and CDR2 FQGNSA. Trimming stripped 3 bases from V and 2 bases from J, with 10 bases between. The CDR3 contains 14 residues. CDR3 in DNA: TGTGCCAGCAGCTTGATGGCAGGCAACTATGGCTACACCTTC. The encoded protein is CASSLMAGNYGYTF.

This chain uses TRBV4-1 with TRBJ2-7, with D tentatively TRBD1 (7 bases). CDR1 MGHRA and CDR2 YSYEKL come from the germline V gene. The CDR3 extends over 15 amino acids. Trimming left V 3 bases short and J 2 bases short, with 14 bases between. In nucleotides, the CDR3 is TGCGCCAGCAGCCAGGAGGGGGCAGGGACCTACGAGCAGTACTTC. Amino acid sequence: CASSQEGAGTYEQYF.

The CDR3 coding sequence is TGTGCCAGCAGTGAACAAACACCTGGAAACACCATATATTTT. Translation: CASSEQTPGNTIYF. V is TRBV6-1 and J is TRBJ1-3; D is undetermined. Germline assignment: CDR1 MNHNS and CDR2 SASEGT. The CDR3 contains 14 residues. Trimming shortened V by 2 bases and J by 2 bases, and 7 bases separated the two germline ends.

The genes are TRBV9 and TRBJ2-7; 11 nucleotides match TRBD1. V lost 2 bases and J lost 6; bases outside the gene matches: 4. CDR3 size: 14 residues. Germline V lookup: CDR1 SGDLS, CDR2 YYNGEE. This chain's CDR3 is CASSVGTGGIEQYF. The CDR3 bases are TGTGCCAGCAGCGTCGGGACAGGGGGAATCGAGCAGTACTTC.

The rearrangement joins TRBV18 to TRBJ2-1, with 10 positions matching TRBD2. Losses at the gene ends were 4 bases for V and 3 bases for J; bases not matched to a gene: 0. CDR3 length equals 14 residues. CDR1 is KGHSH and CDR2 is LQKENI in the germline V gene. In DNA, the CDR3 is TGTGCCAGCTCACTAGCGGGAGGCTACAATGAGCAGTTCTTC. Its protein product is CASSLAGGYNEQFF.

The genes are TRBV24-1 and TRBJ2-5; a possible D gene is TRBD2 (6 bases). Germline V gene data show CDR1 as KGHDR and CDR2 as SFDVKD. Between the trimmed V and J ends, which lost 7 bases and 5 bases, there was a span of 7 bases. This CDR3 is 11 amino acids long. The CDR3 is CATRAGETQYF. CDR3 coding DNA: TGTGCCACCAGGGCGGGGGAGACCCAGTACTTC.

CDR3 loop: CASSLRTSGRVETQYF. As DNA, the CDR3 is TGTGCCAGCAGTTTACGGACTAGCGGGAGGGTGGAGACCCAGTACTTC. The chain carries TRBV28 and TRBJ2-5, with 15 bases that match TRBD2. This CDR3 has 16 residues. V was clipped by 2 bases and J by 5 bases; unmatched bases: 3. Germline V gene data show CDR1 as MDHEN and CDR2 as SYDVKM.

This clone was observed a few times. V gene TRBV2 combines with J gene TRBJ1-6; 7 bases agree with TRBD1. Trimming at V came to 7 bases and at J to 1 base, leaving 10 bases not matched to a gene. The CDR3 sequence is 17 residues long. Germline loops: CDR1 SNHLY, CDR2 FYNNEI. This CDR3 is CASTFRTGVSYNSPLHF. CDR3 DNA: TGTGCCAGCACCTTTAGGACAGGCGTATCCTATAATTCACCCCTCCACTTT.

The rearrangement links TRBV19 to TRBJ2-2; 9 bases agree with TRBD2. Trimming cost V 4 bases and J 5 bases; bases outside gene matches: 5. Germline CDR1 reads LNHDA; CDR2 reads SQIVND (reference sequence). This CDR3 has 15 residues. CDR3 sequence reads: CASSRRREGTGELFF. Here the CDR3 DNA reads TGTGCCAGTAGTAGAAGGCGGGAGGGGACCGGGGAGCTGTTTTTT.

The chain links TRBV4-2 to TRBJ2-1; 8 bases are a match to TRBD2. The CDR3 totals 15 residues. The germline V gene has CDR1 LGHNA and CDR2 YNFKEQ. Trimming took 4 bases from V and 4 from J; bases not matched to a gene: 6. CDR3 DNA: TGTGCCAGCAGCCTAAGAGCGGGAGCGTACAATGAGCAGTTCTTC. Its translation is CASSLRAGAYNEQFF.

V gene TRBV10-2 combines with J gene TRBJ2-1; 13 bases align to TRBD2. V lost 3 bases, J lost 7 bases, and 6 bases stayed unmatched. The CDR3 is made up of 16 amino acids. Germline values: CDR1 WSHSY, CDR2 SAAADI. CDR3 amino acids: CASSDAGLAGRNEQFF. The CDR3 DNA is TGCGCCAGCAGTGACGCGGGACTAGCGGGGAGGAATGAGCAGTTCTTC.

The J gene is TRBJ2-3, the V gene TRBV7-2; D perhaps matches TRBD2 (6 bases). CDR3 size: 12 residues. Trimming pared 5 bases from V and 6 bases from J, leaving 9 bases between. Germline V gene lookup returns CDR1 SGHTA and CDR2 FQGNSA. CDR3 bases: TGTGCCAGCAGCGCCGCGGGGGATACGCAGTATTTT. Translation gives CASSAAGDTQYF.

CDR3 sequence: CSASGEAGELFF. The DNA of the CDR3 is TGCAGTGCTAGTGGAGAAGCCGGGGAGCTGTTTTTT. This chain joins TRBV20-1 and TRBJ2-2; no definite D call. Trimming took off 3 bases at V and 6 bases at J, with 8 bases between the two ends. CDR3 length: 12 amino acids. CDR1 is DFQATT and CDR2 is SNEGSKA in the germline V gene (reference sequence).

In DNA form, the CDR3 reads TGCGCCAGCAGCAAGACAGGGGCGCAGAACACCGGGGAGCTGTTTTTT. It translates to CASSKTGAQNTGELFF. The chain combines TRBV5-1 with TRBJ2-2; TRBD1 agrees at 8 bases. The CDR3 is 16 residues long. CDR1 SGHRS and CDR2 YFSETQ come from the germline V gene. The junction had 6 bases not matched to a gene; V was cut back by 4 bases and J by 1 base.

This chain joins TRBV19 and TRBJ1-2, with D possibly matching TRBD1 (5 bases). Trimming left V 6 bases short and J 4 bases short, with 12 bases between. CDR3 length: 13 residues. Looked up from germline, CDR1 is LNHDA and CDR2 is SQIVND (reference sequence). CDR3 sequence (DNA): TGTGCCAGTAGGACGACAGCTGGCTATGGCTACACCTTC. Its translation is CASRTTAGYGYTF. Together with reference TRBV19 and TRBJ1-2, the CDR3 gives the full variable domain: DGGITQSPKYLFRKEGQNVTLSCEQNLNHDAMYWYRQDPGQGLRLIYYSQIVNDFQKGDIAEGYSVSREKKESFPLTVTSAQKNPTAFYLCASRTTAGYGYTFGSGTRLTVV.

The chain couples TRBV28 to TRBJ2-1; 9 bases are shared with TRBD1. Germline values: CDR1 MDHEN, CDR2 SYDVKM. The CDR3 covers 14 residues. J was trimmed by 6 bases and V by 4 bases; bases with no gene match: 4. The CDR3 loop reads CASSSPGQGNEQFF. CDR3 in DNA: TGTGCCAGCAGTTCCCCGGGACAGGGCAATGAGCAGTTCTTC.

CDR3 sequence (DNA): TGTGCCACCAGTGATTTTACTAGCGGTAGCCAAGAGACCCAGTACTTC. Translated: CATSDFTSGSQETQYF. This chain uses TRBV24-1 with TRBJ2-5; 8 bases map to TRBD2. The CDR3 totals 16 residues. V shed 1 base and J 1 base; nucleotides not matched to a gene: 4. Germline V lookup: CDR1 KGHDR, CDR2 SFDVKD.

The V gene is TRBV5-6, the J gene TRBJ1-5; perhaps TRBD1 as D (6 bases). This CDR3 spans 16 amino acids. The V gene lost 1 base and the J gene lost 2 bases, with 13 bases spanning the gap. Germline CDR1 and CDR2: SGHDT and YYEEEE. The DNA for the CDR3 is TGTGCCAGCAGCTTGTACAGGGTTTACGGCAATCAGCCCCAGCATTTT. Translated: CASSLYRVYGNQPQHF.

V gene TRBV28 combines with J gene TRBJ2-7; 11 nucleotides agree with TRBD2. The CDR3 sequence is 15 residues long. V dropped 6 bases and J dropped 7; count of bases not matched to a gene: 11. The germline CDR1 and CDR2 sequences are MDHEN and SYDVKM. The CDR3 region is CASRDSGRAGEEQYF. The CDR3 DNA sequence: TGTGCCAGCAGGGATAGCGGGAGGGCCGGAGAGGAGCAGTACTTC.

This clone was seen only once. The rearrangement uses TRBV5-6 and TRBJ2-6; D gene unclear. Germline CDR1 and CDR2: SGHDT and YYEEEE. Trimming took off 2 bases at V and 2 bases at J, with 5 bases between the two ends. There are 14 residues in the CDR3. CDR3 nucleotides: TGTGCCAGCAGCTTAATCGCTGGGGCCAACGTCCTGACTTTC. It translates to CASSLIAGANVLTF.